The clone carrying this TCR beta chain was counted once. What it binds is not known. The source of the sample is a study of post-analysis software for immune sequencing data. Study-wide background: The cohort encompassed relapsing-remitting, secondary progressive and progressive-relapsing multiple sclerosis disease courses. Study outcomes and limitations: Same-batch samples co-clustered strongly by F measure. Multiple sclerosis was associated with a significant reduction in normalized Chao1 diversity relative to controls. Compared with controls, patients had more of about 5 TRBV segments, including TRBV5-6, TRBV5-1 and TRBV20-1.

TCR beta cDNA libraries included unique molecular identifiers. MiXCR was run by TCRdb on the PCR reads, yielding one entry per CDR3 protein. The table shows about 810,000 distinct CDR3 sequences, with around 50% occurring only once. This CDR3 comprises 15 residues. V lost 0 bases and J 0 bases, leaving 10 bases between the germline ends. Germline-derived CDR1 and CDR2 are SGHRS and YFSETQ. This receptor was taken from a girl aged 10-17 years with multiple sclerosis. The gene calls are TRBV5-1 and TRBJ2-7; D is tentatively TRBD1 or TRBD2 (5 bases each). Sequencing was performed on blood. The CDR3 DNA is TGCGCCAGCAGCTTGGTAGGGACGTTCTCCTACGAGCAGTACTTC. Protein: CASSLVGTFSYEQYF.